The entry below gives a single TCR beta chain sequence along with its context. Original data processing: How many nucleated cells were present was estimated from reference gene primer amplification. Profiling relied on immunoSEQ multiplex PCR, and the TCRdb table lists in-frame clones only, not all of them. The D gene and trimming were derived from the DNA, and the V and J assignments and clone size from that table. In the table there are about 30,000 clones, almost 85% of which are singletons. This specimen comes from a study of blood T cell repertoires in COVID-19. Study-wide background: The United States, Italy and Spain provided the acute and convalescent COVID-19 samples. In each case, the material was cDNA or gDNA derived from T cells, B-cell-depleted T cells, or PBMCs.

CDR3 length: 13 amino acids. CDR1 SGHKS and CDR2 YYEKEE come from the germline V gene (reference sequence). V shed 2 bases, J shed 4 bases, and the junction held 2 bases outside the gene matches. The clonotype comes from a man older than 75 with active COVID-19. The chain carries TRBV5-5 and TRBJ2-5; 7 bases are a match to TRBD1. Specimen: peripheral blood. For the CDR3, the DNA is TGTGCCAGCAGCTTTGCAGGGGGAGAGACCCAGTACTTC. Encoded protein: CASSFAGGETQYF.